This TCR beta chain was recovered during a study of shared clonotypes between healthy human individuals (dated by TCRdb to the early 2020s). For the study in its entirety: A few men and two women, aged 18 to 49 years, made up the cohort. For each donor, CD4 naive and CD4 memory were each given three plates, CD8 naive was given two plates, and CD8 memory was given one plate. To estimate repertoire size and how much clonotypes are shared between individuals, the study performed deep sequencing of blood TCR repertoires from roughly five healthy adults. Between about 0.8 and 9 billion PBMCs per donor were obtained by leukapheresis. To increase sequencing depth and limit assay-specific biases, TCR repertoire library preparation and sequencing were carried out by different laboratories using diverse techniques.

The donors were healthy, HIV-negative adults with no recently reported acute infections or vaccinations. Only Caucasian adults living in Nashville, Tennessee, USA were represented among the donors. Magnetic negative selection was used to enrich CD4+ T cells, after which naive cells were positively selected on CD45RA and the negative fraction became the memory subset. After blood collection by leukapheresis, PBMCs were isolated using Ficoll-Histopaque density gradient centrifugation and then cryopreserved in the vapor phase of liquid nitrogen. Analytical flow cytometry was used to check the purity and quantity of each magnetically sorted T cell population. Each sorted fraction had its genomic DNA isolated and then quantified by UV absorbance on a Nanodrop 2000c. Trimming leaves V shorter by 5 bases and J shorter by 0 bases, with the junction holding 4 bases beyond the gene matches. From the germline V gene, CDR1 is SGHAT and CDR2 is FQNNGV. The CDR3 starts with the cysteine, ends with the phenylalanine, and has 15 residues. Here the CDR3 DNA is all that survives: 45 bases in frame from base 1.

Beyond this particular receptor, the publication reports: Rarefaction of sorted-subset datasets indicated incomplete sequencing despite the large sequencing depth. Approximately 5% of naive CD4, 3.5% of naive CD8, 2% to 2.5% of memory CD4, and approximately 0.4% of memory CD8 clonotypes were shared across several donors. Because the study included a small number of donors, the genetic and exposure-history diversity represented was limited. Based on pairwise subsampling, the degree of clonotype sharing among donors was expected to be affected by sequencing depth. Sampling was restricted to blood, and TCR repertoires in tissues likely differ from the TCR repertoires found in blood. Clonotypes shared by all four sorted-subset donors showed higher generation probabilities than non-shared clonotypes. Larger estimated clonotype richness was generally found for naive subsets than for memory subsets.

About this clone itself: Its target antigen remains unknown. It has no much larger one-base neighbor in the sample; base qualities were not kept.

Using the deep immunoSEQ assay, multiplex PCR amplified TCR CDR3 regions from genomic DNA. Extracted genomic DNA from each cell subset was spread evenly across all wells of several immunoSEQ 96-well plates, with each plate serving as a replicate. For sorted subsets, each replicate PCR was loaded with approximately 200 ng genomic DNA, equivalent to 25,000 to 35,000 T cell genomes. Purified libraries were quantified with a Qubit 3.0 fluorometer, sized on a Bioanalyzer 2100, and re-quantified with the KAPA Library Quantification kit. A separate single-read 150-cycle Illumina NextSeq 550 flow cell was used to sequence each immunoSEQ 96-well plate. In the source study's methods: Because the immunoSEQ output included only junctional sequences and no quality scores, the filtering could not be the same as the filtering used for full-length reads. To assign V/J genes and CDR3, sequences were annotated using PyIR, a Python wrapper for IgBLAST v1.9, with IMGT germline references. Reads were filtered out if the reads had weak V/J assignments (E-value above 1e-6), no CDR3, stop codons, out-of-frame junctions, or ambiguous translated residues. V3J clonotypes were defined by identical inferred V gene, J gene, and CDR3 amino acid sequence. The percentage overlap between two repertoires was calculated by dividing the number of shared unique clonotypes by the size of the smaller repertoire. Richness of each repertoire was evaluated using RTK rarefaction, the Chao1 estimator, and Recon v2.1 estimates of unobserved clonotypes. Generation probabilities were computed with OLGA for all TCRbeta clonotypes obtained by the gDNA method from several donors. In its TCRdb copy, this immuneACCESS table keeps in-frame sequences only and misses some clones. Where compared with another copy, unresolved V genes explain less than half of these, and the others have no known cause. That table is the source of V, J and clone size, and D and trimming were worked out from the DNA. The sample data list 1.4 million or so clones, and approximately 98.5% of these were observed just once. The biggest ten clones account for 0.36% of the sample.

Sequenced material: naive CD4+ T cells sorted from blood. The sample's cell subset or site label, decoded: CD45RA+ positively selected. The chain is assembled from TRBV11-2 and TRBJ2-3; a stretch of 8 junction bases matches TRBD1. The receptor was derived from a man between 25 and 39 years old in good health. The nucleotides read TGTGCCAGCAGCCCGCGGACAGGGAGCACAGATACGCAGTATTTT. Protein translation: CASSPRTGSTDTQYF.